This T cell receptor (beta chain) was sequenced in a study of T cells after yellow fever vaccination. Germline V gives CDR1 SGHRS, CDR2 YFSETQ. The CDR3 is 17 residues long. Losses at the gene ends were 0 bases for V and 2 bases for J; bases not matched to a gene: 7. General study results and limits: Most primary-vaccination clones reappeared after the booster (about 96% CD4, about 87% CD8). The presence of abundant clonotypes contaminating from the bulk population was possible in FACS-sorted repertoires.

For TCR, cDNA came from 5'RACE template switching, which added a universal primer site and UMIs. TCRdb re-called the 5' RACE reads through MiXCR, storing one row per CDR3 protein. The sample has about 550,000 distinct CDR3 sequences, about 19% seen once; the top ten hold roughly 13%. Note on this clonotype: Its antigen is currently unknown.

The sequence derives from a man aged 30 to 45 who received the YFV17D yellow fever vaccine. The sample in question was PBMCs, obtained 15 days after the yellow fever booster vaccination. The chain is built from TRBV5-1 and TRBJ2-3, with 9 bases fitting TRBD1. The CDR3 region is CASSLATGQGPTDTQYF. The CDR3, as DNA: TGCGCCAGCAGCTTGGCCACCGGACAGGGGCCCACAGATACGCAGTATTTT.